Sequencing of this T cell receptor beta chain was carried out in a study of vaccination effects on CD4 cells after COVID-19. Study in general: Each person got two doses of an mRNA SARS-CoV-2 vaccine, BNT162b2 or mRNA-1273.

The ViraFEST assay expanded antigen-specific CD4+ T cells with viral peptide pools before sequencing. A roughly ten-day culture period preceded the isolation of CD4+ T cells. CDR3 length equals 16 residues. Trimming stripped 6 bases from V and 4 bases from J, with 19 bases between. In germline, CDR1 is LNHDA, CDR2 SQIVND (reference sequence). Points on this clone: Its specificity is unknown.

Profiling relied on immunoSEQ multiplex PCR, and the TCRdb table lists in-frame clones only, not all of them. The data show 55,000 to 70,000 clones, around 81% seen once. The TCR was taken from a human donor who received a COVID-19 vaccine. Sample: CD4+ T cells from PBMCs cultured with HCoV-229E spike peptides, taken before COVID-19 vaccination. The chain uses TRBV19 and TRBJ2-1; D remains unclear. The CDR3 sequence: CASSLLPSGQYNEQFF. Written as DNA, the CDR3 is TGTGCCAGTAGCCTGCTCCCCTCTGGGCAATACAATGAGCAGTTCTTC.